The T cell receptor (beta chain) described here comes from a study of cytomegalovirus exposure and HLA in healthy donors. Study in general: From donors who were HLA-typed, an early data release held about 89 million unique TCRs.

Overall study results and limits: Several of the most significant clusters appeared, in a later analysis, to be linked to common viral pathogens. Cytomegalovirus association was assigned to about 150 TCR beta chains. Some public TCRs appeared in many individuals, while most sequences were rare.

A note on this clone: What it recognizes is unknown.

CDR3 length equals 14 residues. Germline-derived CDR1 and CDR2 are SNHLY and FYNNEI. The V gene lost 4 bases and the J gene lost 7 bases, with 16 bases spanning the gap. PCR involved 60 Vbeta and 13 Jbeta primers. Repertoires were generated with immunoSEQ multiplex PCR, while TCRdb's copy carries only in-frame clones and drops some. Its table records 80,000 to 95,000 clones. Sample: PBMCs. This receptor was identified in a man aged 50 to 59 in good health and CMV-seropositive. This chain joins TRBV2 and TRBJ1-2; D uncertain. The CDR3 nucleotides are TGTGCCAGCAGTGTCTCCACGCGGAGATCTGGCTACACCTTC. Its translation: CASSVSTRRSGYTF.